This T cell receptor beta chain was recorded in a study of technical replicates of blood from a handful of donors. The data were produced by immunoSEQ multiplex PCR, yet TCRdb's version contains in-frame clones alone and is incomplete. The sample lists 12,000 or so clones, approximately 86% occurring once. Sequences were obtained from PBMCs. This TCR came from a human donor in good health.

The CDR3 DNA reads as TGCGCCAGCAGCTTGGAACTAGGGAGGGCCAATGAGCAGTTCTTC. Translation gives CASSLELGRANEQFF. J is TRBJ2-1 and V is TRBV5-1; 7 nucleotides match TRBD2. This CDR3 spans 15 amino acids. Germline V lookup: CDR1 SGHRS, CDR2 YFSETQ. J was trimmed by 6 bases and V by 0 bases; bases with no gene match: 6.